The text below deals with one TCR beta chain. Its specificity is not known. Generated by immunoSEQ multiplex PCR, the TCRdb table keeps only in-frame clones and is missing some. Of about 190,000 clones listed, over 80% are singletons. This CDR3 comprises 13 residues. V lost 7 bases and J 3 bases, leaving 7 bases between the germline ends. In germline, CDR1 is MNHEY, CDR2 SMNVEV (reference sequence). These data come from a study of T cell responses to AZD1222 COVID-19 vaccine. Study as a whole: Second-dose intervals of approximately 4 or approximately 12 weeks were pooled.

Findings and caveats of the study: The donors showed a predominance of white British ancestry and of females, with possible underestimation of clonal diversity. Only a handful of individuals given AZD1222 were seropositive at baseline. Repertoires were obtained solely post-peak T cell response.

This rearrangement joins TRBV27 to TRBJ1-6; D remains ambiguous. The input for sequencing was peripheral blood, taken on day 0 of AZD1222 vaccination. The TCR was taken from an adult in good health. The CDR3 here is CASTTDYNSPLHF. The CDR3 DNA sequence: TGTGCCAGCACGACGGACTATAATTCACCCCTCCACTTT.